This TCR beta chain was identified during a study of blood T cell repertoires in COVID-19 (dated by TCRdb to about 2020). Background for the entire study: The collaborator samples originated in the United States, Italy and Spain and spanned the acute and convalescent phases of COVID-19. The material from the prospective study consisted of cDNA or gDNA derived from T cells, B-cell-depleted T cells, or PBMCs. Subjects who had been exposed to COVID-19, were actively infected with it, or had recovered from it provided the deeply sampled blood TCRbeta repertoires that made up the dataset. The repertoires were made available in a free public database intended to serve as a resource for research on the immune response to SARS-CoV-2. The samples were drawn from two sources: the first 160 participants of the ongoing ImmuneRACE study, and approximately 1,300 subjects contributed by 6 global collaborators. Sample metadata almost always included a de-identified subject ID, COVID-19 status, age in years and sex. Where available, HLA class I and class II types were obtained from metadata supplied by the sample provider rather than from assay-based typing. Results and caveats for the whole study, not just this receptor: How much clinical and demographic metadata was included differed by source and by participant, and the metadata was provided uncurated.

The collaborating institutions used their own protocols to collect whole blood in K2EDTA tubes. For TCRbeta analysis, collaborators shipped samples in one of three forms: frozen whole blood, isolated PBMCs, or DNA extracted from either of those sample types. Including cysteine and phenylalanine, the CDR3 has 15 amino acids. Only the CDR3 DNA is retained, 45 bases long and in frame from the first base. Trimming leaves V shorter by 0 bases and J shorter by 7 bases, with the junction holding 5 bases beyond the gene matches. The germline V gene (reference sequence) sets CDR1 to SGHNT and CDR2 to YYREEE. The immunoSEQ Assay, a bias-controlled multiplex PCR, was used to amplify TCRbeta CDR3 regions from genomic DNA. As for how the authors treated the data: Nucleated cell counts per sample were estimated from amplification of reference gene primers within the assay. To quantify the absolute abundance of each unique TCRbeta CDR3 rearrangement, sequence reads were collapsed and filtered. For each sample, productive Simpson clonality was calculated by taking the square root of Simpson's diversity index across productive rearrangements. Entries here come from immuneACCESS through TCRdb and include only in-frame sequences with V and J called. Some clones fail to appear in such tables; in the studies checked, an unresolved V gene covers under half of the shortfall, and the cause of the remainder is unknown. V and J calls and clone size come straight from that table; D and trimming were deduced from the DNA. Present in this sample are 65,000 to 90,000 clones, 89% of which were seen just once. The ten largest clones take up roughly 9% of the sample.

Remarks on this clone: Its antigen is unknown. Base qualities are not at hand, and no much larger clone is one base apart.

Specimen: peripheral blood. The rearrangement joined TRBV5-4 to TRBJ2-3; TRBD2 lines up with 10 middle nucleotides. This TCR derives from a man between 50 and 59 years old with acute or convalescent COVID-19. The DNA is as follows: TGTGCCAGCAGCTTGGGCCAGCGGGGGGGAAATACGCAGTATTTT. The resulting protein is CASSLGQRGGNTQYF.